Reported below is one T cell receptor beta chain. The CDR3 runs to 13 residues. Germline CDR1 MGHRA, CDR2 YSYEKL. V shed 4 bases and J shed 4 bases, with 7 bases lying between them. The data stem from a study of control samples from healthy donors and cancer patients. The assay was immunoSEQ multiplex PCR, and TCRdb's table has in-frame clones only and misses some. The sample includes 150,000 to 200,000 clones, 70% to 90% of them seen just once. The sample was blood. The receptor was derived from a man aged 25 to 40 in good health. The V call is TRBV4-1, the J call TRBJ1-4; D not certain. This chain's CDR3 is CASSPWRNEKLFF. CDR3 in DNA: TGCGCCAGCAGCCCGTGGCGTAATGAAAAACTGTTTTTT.